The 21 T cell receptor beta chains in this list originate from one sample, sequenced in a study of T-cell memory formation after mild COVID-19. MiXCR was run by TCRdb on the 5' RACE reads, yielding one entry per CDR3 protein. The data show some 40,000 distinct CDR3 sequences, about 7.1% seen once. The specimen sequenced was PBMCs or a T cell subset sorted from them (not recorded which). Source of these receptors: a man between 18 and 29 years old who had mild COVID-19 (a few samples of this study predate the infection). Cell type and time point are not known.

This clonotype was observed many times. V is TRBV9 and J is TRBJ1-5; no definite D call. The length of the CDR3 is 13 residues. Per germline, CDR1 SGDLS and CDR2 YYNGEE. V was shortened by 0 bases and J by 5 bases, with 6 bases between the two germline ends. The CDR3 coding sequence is TGTGCCAGCAGCGTAGATGCGGATCAGCCCCAGCATTTT. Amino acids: CASSVDADQPQHF.

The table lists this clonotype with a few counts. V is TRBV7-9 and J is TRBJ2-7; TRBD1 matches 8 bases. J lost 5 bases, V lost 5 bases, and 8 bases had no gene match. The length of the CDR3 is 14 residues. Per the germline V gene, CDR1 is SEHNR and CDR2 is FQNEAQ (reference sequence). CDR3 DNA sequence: TGTGCCAGCAGCCCCTGGACAGGGCCGCACGAGCAGTACTTC. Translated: CASSPWTGPHEQYF.

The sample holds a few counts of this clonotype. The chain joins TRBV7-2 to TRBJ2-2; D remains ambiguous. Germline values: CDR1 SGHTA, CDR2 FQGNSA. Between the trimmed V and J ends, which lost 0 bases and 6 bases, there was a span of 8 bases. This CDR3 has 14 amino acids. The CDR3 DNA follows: TGTGCCAGCAGCTTAGCGGCGTTTTCCGGGGAGCTGTTTTTT. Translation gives CASSLAAFSGELFF.

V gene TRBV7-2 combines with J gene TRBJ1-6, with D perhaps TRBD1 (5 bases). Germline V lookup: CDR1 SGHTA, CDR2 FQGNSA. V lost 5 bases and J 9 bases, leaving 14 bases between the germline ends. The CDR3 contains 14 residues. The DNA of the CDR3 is TGTGCCAGCAGCGCGGTCAGGGTTGGTTCACCCCTCCACTTT. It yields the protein CASSAVRVGSPLHF.

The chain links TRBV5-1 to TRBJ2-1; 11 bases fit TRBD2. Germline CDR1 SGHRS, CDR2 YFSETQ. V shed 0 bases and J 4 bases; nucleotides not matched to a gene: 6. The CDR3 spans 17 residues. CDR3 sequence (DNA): TGCGCCAGCAGCTTGGCCCCTAGCGGGGGGACGTACAATGAGCAGTTCTTC. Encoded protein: CASSLAPSGGTYNEQFF.

CDR3 region: CSARKGENTEAFF. In nucleotides, the CDR3 is TGCAGTGCTAGAAAAGGGGAGAACACTGAAGCTTTCTTT. The gene calls are TRBV20-1 and TRBJ1-1; D is perhaps TRBD1 (5 bases). Between the trimmed V and J ends, which lost 2 bases and 1 base, there was a span of 8 bases. Germline loops: CDR1 DFQATT, CDR2 SNEGSKA (reference sequence). The CDR3 totals 13 residues.

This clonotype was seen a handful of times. CDR3 nucleotide sequence: TGTGCCAGCAGCCGAGAATTTAGACAGGGAGGAAGCGGCTACACCTTC. Residues: CASSREFRQGGSGYTF. This chain links TRBV7-2 with TRBJ1-2; 7 bases line up with TRBD1. The CDR3 is 16 amino acids. Trimming took 5 bases from V and 8 from J; bases not matched to a gene: 17. The germline gives CDR1 SGHTA, CDR2 FQGNSA.

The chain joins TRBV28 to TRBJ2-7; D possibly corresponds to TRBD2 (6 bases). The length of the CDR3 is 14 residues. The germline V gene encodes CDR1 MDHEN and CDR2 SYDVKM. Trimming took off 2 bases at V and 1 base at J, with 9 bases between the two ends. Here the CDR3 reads CASSLAGGSYEQYF. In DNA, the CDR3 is TGTGCCAGCAGTTTAGCCGGGGGTTCCTACGAGCAGTACTTC.

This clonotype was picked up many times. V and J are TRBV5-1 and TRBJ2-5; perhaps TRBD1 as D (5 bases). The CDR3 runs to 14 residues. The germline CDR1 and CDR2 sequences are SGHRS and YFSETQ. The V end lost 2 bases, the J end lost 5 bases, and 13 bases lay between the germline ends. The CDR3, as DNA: TGCGCCAGCAGCTTCGAAGGGGCCGGGGAGACCCAGTACTTC. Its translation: CASSFEGAGETQYF.

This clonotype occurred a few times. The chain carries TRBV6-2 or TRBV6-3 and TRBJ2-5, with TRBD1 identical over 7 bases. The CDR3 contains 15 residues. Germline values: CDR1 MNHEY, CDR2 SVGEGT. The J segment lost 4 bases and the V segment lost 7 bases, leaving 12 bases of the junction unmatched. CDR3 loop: CASTGSGDSRETQYF. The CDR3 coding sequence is TGTGCCAGCACCGGAAGTGGGGACAGCCGAGAGACCCAGTACTTC.

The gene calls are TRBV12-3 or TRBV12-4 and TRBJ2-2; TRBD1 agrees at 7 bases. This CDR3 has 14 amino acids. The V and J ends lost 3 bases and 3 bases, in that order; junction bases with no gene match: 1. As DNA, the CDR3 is TGTGCCAGCAGTTTCGGACAGGACACCGGGGAGCTGTTTTTT. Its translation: CASSFGQDTGELFF.

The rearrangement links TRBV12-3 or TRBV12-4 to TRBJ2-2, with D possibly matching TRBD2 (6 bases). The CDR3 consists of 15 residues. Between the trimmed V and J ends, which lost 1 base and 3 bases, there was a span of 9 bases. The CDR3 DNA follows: TGTGCCAGCAGTTTAGTTCCGGGGGACACCGGGGAGCTGTTTTTT. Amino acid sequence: CASSLVPGDTGELFF.

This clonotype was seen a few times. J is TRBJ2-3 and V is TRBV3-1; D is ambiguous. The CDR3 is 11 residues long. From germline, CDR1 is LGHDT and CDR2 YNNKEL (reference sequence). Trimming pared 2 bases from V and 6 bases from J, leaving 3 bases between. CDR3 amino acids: CASSQRDTQYF. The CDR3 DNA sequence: TGTGCCAGCAGCCAAAGGGATACGCAGTATTTT.

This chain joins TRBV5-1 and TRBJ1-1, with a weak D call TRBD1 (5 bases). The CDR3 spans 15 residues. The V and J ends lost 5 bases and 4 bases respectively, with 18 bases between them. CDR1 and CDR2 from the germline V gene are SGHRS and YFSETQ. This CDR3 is CASRPLWQGFTEAFF. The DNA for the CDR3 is TGCGCCAGCAGGCCCCTATGGCAGGGTTTCACTGAAGCTTTCTTT.

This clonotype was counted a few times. Written as DNA, the CDR3 is TGTGCCAGCAGCGCCCGACTAGCGGGGGGGGATACGCAGTATTTT. Amino acid sequence: CASSARLAGGDTQYF. The V call is TRBV7-2, the J call TRBJ2-3; TRBD2 agrees at 14 bases. V was clipped by 5 bases and J by 6 bases; unmatched bases: 4. Germline assignment: CDR1 SGHTA and CDR2 FQGNSA. This CDR3 comprises 15 residues.

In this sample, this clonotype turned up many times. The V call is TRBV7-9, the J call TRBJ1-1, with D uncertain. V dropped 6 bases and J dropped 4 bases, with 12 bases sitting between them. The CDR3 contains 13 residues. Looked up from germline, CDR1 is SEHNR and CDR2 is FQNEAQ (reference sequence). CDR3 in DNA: TGTGCCAGCAGTTTGGAGGGAGGCACTGAAGCTTTCTTT. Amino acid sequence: CASSLEGGTEAFF.

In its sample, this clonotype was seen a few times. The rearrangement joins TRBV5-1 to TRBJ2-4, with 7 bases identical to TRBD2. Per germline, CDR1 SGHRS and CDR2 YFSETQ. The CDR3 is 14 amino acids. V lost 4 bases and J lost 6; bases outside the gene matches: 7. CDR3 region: CASSPQGGPNIQYF. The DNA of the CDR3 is TGCGCCAGCAGCCCGCAGGGAGGGCCAAACATTCAGTACTTC.

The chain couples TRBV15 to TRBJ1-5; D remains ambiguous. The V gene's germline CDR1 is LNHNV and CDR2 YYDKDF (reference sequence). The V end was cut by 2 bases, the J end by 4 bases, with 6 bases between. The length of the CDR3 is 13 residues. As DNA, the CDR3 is TGTGCCACCAGCAGATCAACGAATCAGCCCCAGCATTTT. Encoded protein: CATSRSTNQPQHF.

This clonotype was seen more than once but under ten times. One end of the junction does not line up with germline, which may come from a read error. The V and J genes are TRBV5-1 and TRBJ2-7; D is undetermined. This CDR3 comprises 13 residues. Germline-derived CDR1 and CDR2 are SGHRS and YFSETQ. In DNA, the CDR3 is TGCGCCAGCAGGTTGGATAGCAGCCGGCAGCAGTACTTC. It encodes CASRLDSSRQQYF.

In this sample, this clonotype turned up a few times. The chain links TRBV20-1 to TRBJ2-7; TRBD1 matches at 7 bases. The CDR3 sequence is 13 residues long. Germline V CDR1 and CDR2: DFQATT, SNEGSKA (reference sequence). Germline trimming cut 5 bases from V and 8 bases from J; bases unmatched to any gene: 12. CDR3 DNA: TGCAGTGCTCGGATGGAGGCAGGGGGTAAGCAGTACGTC. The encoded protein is CSARMEAGGKQYV.

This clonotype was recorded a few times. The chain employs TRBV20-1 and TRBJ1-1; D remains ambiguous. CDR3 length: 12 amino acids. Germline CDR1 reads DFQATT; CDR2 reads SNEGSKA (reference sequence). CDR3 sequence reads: CRRVNMNTEAFF. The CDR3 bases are TGCAGAAGGGTCAATATGAACACTGAAGCTTTCTTT.